The T cell receptor beta chain described here comes from a study of OX40 agonist ivuxolimab in advanced cancers. Study findings and constraints: Clonal expansion among partial responders at 0.1-3.0 mg/kg ranked near the lowest.

As for this clone: What it binds is unknown.

This table comes from immunoSEQ multiplex PCR, and its TCRdb copy is limited to in-frame clones, with some not included. The table lists 98,000 or so clones, more than 85% of them singletons, with 0.82% in the top ten. The CDR3 length is 14 residues. CDR1 is MNHNY, CDR2 SVGAGI, per germline (reference sequence). Trimming removed 2 bases from V and 7 bases from J, with 9 bases in between. The material sequenced was CD4+ or CD8+ T cells sorted from blood, taken in a trial of the OX40 agonist ivuxolimab. This sequence joins TRBV6-6 and TRBJ1-6; weak D call: TRBD1 (6 bases). This clonotype was sampled from an adult with an advanced solid tumor such as melanoma, head and neck, liver or kidney cancer. The CDR3 DNA sequence: TGTGCCAGCAGTTACCGGACAGCAAATTCACCCCTCCACTTT. Protein sequence: CASSYRTANSPLHF.